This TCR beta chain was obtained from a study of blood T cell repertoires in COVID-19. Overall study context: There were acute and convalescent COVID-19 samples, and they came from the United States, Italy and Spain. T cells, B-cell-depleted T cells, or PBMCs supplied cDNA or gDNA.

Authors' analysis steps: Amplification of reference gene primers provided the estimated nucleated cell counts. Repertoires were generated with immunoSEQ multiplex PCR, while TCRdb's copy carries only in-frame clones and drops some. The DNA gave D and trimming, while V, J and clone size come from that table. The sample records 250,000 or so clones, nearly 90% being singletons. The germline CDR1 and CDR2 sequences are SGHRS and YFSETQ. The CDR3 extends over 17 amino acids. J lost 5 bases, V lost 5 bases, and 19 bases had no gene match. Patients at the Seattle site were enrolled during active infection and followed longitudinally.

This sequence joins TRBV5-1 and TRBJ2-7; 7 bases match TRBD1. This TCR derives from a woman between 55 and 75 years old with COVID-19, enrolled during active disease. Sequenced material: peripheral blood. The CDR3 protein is CASRLTANRGNWDEQYF. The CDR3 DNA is TGCGCCAGCAGACTCACCGCGAACAGGGGAAATTGGGACGAGCAGTACTTC.